Here is one T cell receptor beta chain with its context. Its antigen is undetermined. This sample stems from a study of shared clonotypes between healthy human individuals. General study results and limits: Generation probability values for non-shared clonotypes were lower than those for clonotypes shared by all four donors.

In the naive CD8 group, cells lacked CD45RO and were positively selected for CCR7, so terminally differentiated effector memory CD45RA+ cells were left out. Genomic DNA from each subset was divided evenly over several immunoSEQ plates. Sequencing was performed with immunoSEQ multiplex PCR; in TCRdb, only in-frame clones are kept and a portion is missing. The sample yields around 2.1 million clones, about 92% seen once. V lost 1 base and J 0 bases, leaving 10 bases between the germline ends. This CDR3 is built from 16 residues. Germline V gene lookup returns CDR1 SGHNT and CDR2 YENEEA. This sequence originates from a man aged 18 to 29 in good health. Some clones in this sample may be carry-over from other donors' samples. The chain has TRBV11-3 and TRBJ2-1; D is unclear. Sequenced input: naive CD8+ T cells from PBMCs. CDR3 bases: TGTGCCAGCAGCTTAGGTCGAGATTCCTCCTACAATGAGCAGTTCTTC. Its translation is CASSLGRDSSYNEQFF.